This T cell receptor beta chain was profiled in a study of radiation and T cells in renal cell carcinoma. The CDR3 totals 16 residues. The ends were cut back, 1 base at V and 7 bases at J, with 20 bases in the middle. Per the germline V gene, CDR1 is MGHRA and CDR2 is YSYEKL. Here immunoSEQ multiplex PCR was the method, and the copy in TCRdb shows in-frame clones only, minus some. In the table there are tens of thousands of clones, roughly four fifths of which are singletons. Time point specified: blood 2 weeks post-SBRT. Treatment given: 15 Gy SBRT to primary tumor, nephrectomy 4 weeks later. This renal cell carcinoma was of the clear cell type. Broader study findings: No pretreatment tumor biopsies were available for baseline clonotypes. In blood, top tumor clones expanded by 2 weeks, shrinking by 4.

Points on this clone: Its target is unknown.

The chain couples TRBV4-1 to TRBJ2-7; maybe TRBD2 (6 bases). The source is a man in his fifties or sixties with renal cell carcinoma. Here the sequenced sample was blood, taken from a patient whose treatment included radiotherapy and nephrectomy. In DNA, the CDR3 is TGCGCCAGCAGCCAAGGCGGGACGGAATCCCTGGAAGAGCAGTACTTC. Its translation is CASSQGGTESLEEQYF.